This T cell receptor (beta chain) is from a study of regulatory T cells in long-lasting Graves disease. The CDR3 loop spans 16 amino acids. The V end was cut by 4 bases, the J end by 0 bases, with 17 bases between. Germline CDR1 SGHRS, CDR2 YFSETQ. The time point here: newly diagnosed GD, antithyroid drugs for less than 3 months. With RNA extracted from PBMCs as input, the TCR library was made. This clonotype was found many times. Its antigen remains unidentified. Assembly of TCR beta libraries relied on iRepertoire HTBI primers together with Arm-PCR of CDR3 regions. TCRdb itself ran the multiplex PCR reads through MiXCR, one entry per CDR3 protein. The sample has about 200,000 distinct CDR3 sequences, roughly a fifth seen once. Study-level points and caveats: Segments TRBV28, TRBJ1-2 and TRBJ2-5 showed preferential usage in persistent disease.

The sample was also reused in another study, on T cells in Graves' hyperthyroidism and ophthalmopathy. That work states: Patients aged 18 to 65 had newly diagnosed hyperthyroidism lasting under 2 months. Prediction of ophthalmopathy progression came a median roughly 6.4 months pre-onset.

The J gene is TRBJ2-7, the V gene TRBV5-1, with D possibly being TRBD2 (5 bases). The clonotype was recovered from a woman aged 25 to 45 with Graves disease. Here the sequenced sample was peripheral blood mononuclear cells (PBMCs), taken at new diagnosis, from a patient treated with antithyroid drugs. The CDR3: CASSLDGNVLSYEQYF. The CDR3 bases are TGCGCCAGCAGCCTGGACGGGAACGTCCTCTCCTACGAGCAGTACTTC.